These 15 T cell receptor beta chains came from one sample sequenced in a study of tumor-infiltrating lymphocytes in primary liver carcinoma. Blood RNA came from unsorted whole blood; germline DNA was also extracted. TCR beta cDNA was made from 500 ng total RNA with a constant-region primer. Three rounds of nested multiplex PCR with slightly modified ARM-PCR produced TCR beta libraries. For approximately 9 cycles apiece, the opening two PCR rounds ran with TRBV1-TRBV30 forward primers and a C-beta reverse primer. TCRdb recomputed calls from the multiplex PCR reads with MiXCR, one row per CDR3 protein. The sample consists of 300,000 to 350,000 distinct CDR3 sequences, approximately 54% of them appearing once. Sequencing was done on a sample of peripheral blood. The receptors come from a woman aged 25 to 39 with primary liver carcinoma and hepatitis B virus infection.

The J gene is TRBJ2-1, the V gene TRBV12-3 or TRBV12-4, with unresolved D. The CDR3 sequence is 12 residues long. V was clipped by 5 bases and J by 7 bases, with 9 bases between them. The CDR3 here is CASSNLANEQFF. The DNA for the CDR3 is TGTGCCAGCAGTAACTTAGCAAATGAGCAGTTCTTC.

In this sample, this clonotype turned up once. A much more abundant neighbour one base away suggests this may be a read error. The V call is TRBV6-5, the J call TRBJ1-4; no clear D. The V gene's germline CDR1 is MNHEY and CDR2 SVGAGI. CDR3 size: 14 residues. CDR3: CVSGRTQKNEKLFF. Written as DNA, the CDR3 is TGTGTCAGTGGAAGGACTCAGAAAAATGAAAAACTGTTTTTT.

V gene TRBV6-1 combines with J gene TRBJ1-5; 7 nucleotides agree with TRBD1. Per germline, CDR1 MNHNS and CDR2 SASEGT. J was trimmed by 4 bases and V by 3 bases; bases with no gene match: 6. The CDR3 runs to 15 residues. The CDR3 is CASSDLQGGNQPQHF. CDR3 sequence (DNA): TGTGCCAGCAGTGACCTTCAGGGGGGTAATCAGCCCCAGCATTTT.

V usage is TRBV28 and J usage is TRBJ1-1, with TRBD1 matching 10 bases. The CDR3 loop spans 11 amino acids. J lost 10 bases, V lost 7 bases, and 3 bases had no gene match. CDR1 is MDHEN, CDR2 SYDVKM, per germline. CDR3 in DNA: TGTGCCAGCAATGGACAGGGGGGAGCTTTCTTT. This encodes CASNGQGGAFF.

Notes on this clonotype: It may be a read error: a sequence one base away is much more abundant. CDR3 residues: CASISTGSNAEAFF. CDR3 DNA: TGTGCCAGCATCTCGACAGGCTCTAACGCTGAAGCTTTCTTT. The V call is TRBV6-2 or TRBV6-3, the J call TRBJ1-1; weak D call: TRBD1 (6 bases). Germline values: CDR1 MNHEY, CDR2 SVGEGT. V lost 7 bases, J lost 6 bases, and 18 bases lay in between. The CDR3 extends over 14 amino acids.

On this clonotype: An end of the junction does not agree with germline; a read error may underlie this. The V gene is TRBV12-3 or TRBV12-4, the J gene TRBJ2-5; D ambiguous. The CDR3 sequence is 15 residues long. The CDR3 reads CACSIYPRSEETRYF. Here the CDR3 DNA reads TGTGCCTGCAGCATCTACCCCAGGAGCGAAGAGACCCGGTACTTC.

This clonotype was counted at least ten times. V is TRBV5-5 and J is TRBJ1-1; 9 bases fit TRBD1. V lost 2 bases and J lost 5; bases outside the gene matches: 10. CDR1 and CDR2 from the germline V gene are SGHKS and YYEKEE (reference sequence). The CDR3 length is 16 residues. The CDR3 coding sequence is TGTGCCAGCAGCTTAAGTCTGGGACAGGGAGGTACTGAAGCTTTCTTT. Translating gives CASSLSLGQGGTEAFF.

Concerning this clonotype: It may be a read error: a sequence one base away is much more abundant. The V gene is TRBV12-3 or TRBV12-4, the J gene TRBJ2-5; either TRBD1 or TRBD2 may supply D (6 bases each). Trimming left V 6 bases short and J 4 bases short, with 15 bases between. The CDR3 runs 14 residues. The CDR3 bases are TGTGCCAGCAGGACCTTGGGGGGCGGAGAGACCCAGTACTTC. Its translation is CASRTLGGGETQYF.

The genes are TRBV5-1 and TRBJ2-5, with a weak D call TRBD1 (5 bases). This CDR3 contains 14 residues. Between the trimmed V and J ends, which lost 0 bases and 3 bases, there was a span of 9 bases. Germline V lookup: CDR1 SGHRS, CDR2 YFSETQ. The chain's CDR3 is CASSLVPGKETQYF. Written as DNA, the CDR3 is TGCGCCAGCAGCTTGGTCCCAGGGAAAGAGACCCAGTACTTC. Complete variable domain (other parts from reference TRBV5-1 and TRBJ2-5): KAGVTQTPRYLIKTRGQQVTLSCSPISGHRSVSWYQQTPGQGLQFLFEYFSETQRNKGNFPGRFSGRQFSNSRSEMNVSTLELGDSALYLCASSLVPGKETQYFGPGTRLLVL.

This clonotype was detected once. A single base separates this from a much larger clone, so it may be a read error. The CDR3 DNA follows: TGTGCCAGCAATCAGTTCTGGACGGATACAGATACGCAGTATTTT. It translates to CASNQFWTDTDTQYF. The chain has TRBV6-2 or TRBV6-3 and TRBJ2-3; D unresolved. Trimming shortened V by 7 bases and J by 3 bases, and 17 bases separated the two germline ends. Germline CDR1 is MNHEY and CDR2 is SVGEGT. The CDR3 runs to 15 residues.

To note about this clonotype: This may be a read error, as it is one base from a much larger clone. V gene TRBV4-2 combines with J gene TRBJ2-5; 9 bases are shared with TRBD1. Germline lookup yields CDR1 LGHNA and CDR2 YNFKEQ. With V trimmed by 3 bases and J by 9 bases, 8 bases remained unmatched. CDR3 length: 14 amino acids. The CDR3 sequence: CASSQGQGGEAQYF. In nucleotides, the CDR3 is TGTGCCAGCAGCCAGGGACAGGGCGGTGAGGCCCAGTACTTC.

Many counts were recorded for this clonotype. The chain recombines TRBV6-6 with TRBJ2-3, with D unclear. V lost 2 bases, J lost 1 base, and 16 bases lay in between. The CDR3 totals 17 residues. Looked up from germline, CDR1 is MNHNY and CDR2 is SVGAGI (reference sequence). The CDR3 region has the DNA TGTGCCAGCAGTTACCAGACCGGACCTCGACGCACAGATACGCAGTATTTT. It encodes CASSYQTGPRRTDTQYF.

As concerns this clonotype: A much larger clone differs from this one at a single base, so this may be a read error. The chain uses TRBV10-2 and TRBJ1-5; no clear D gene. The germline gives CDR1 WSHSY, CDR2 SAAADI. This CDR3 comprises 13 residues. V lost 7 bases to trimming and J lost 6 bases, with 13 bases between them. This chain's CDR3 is CASTEGIRQPQHF. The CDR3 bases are TGCGCCAGCACTGAAGGGATTCGTCAGCCCCAGCATTTT.

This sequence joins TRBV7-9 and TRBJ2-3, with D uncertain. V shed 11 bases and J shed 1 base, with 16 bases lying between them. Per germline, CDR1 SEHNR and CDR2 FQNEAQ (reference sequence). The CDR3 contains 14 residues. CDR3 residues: CAPGVSGGTDTQYF. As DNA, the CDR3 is TGTGCCCCTGGGGTCTCTGGTGGCACAGATACGCAGTATTTT.

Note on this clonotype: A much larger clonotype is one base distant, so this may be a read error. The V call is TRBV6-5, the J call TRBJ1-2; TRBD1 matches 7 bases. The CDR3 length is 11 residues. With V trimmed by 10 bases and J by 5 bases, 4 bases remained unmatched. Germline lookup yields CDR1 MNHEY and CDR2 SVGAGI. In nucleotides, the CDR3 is TGTGCCACCCGCAGGGGGTATGGCTACACCTTC. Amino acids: CATRRGYGYTF.